A single sample gave rise to the 13 T cell receptor beta chains below, sequenced in a study of cytomegalovirus exposure and HLA in healthy donors. TCRdb's table, derived via immunoSEQ multiplex PCR, lists solely in-frame clones and lacks some. Here the sample spans hundreds of thousands of clones, over 75% being singletons. Specimen: PBMCs. Receptor source: a man in his late teens or twenties in good health and CMV-seropositive.

The CDR3, as DNA: TGCGCCAGCAGCCAAGATCGAAGGGAAGCTTTCTTT. Translating it yields CASSQDRREAFF. This chain connects TRBV4-3 to TRBJ1-1, with D unresolved. Deletions cut 0 bases from V and 8 bases from J, with 7 bases between. The CDR3 totals 12 residues. Per germline, CDR1 LGHNA and CDR2 YSLEER.

J is TRBJ2-3 and V is TRBV13; unclear D gene. This CDR3 is built from 15 residues. Germline CDR1 PRHDT, CDR2 FYEKMQ (reference sequence). The ends were cut back, 5 bases at V and 3 bases at J, with 15 bases in the middle. CDR3 sequence (DNA): TGTGCCAGCAGCCCCTCAACCTGGGTTACAGATACGCAGTATTTT. Protein sequence: CASSPSTWVTDTQYF.

The chain is built from TRBV14 and TRBJ1-2; D is uncertain. This CDR3 spans 15 amino acids. Germline CDR1 SGHDN, CDR2 FVKESK. V lost 4 bases to trimming and J lost 6 bases, with 18 bases between them. CDR3 sequence: CASSPLDGVGDGYTF. As DNA, the CDR3 is TGTGCCAGCAGCCCCTTGGATGGGGTAGGCGATGGCTACACCTTC.

This sequence joins TRBV2 and TRBJ2-2, with 8 bases aligning to TRBD1. The CDR3 contains 16 residues. J gave up 5 bases and V 4 bases, and 9 bases lay outside the gene matches. Germline values: CDR1 SNHLY, CDR2 FYNNEI. The CDR3 sequence: CASSAVTGVSTGELFF. In DNA form, the CDR3 reads TGTGCCAGCAGTGCGGTGACAGGGGTCAGTACCGGGGAGCTGTTTTTT.

J is TRBJ2-2 and V is TRBV13, with D maybe TRBD1 (6 bases). Germline values: CDR1 PRHDT, CDR2 FYEKMQ (reference sequence). The CDR3 consists of 15 residues. V lost 2 bases, J lost 1 base, and 8 bases lay in between. For the CDR3, the DNA is TGTGCCAGCAGCTTATGGACAGAGAACACCGGGGAGCTGTTTTTT. Amino acid sequence: CASSLWTENTGELFF.

V gene TRBV7-9 combines with J gene TRBJ1-1, with a tentative D call TRBD1 (5 bases). Trimming took 2 bases from V and 3 from J, leaving 7 bases between them. The V gene's germline CDR1 is SEHNR and CDR2 FQNEAQ (reference sequence). This CDR3 region has 13 residues. CDR3 DNA sequence: TGTGCCAGCAGCTTAAAAGGGGACACTGAAGCTTTCTTT. Protein product: CASSLKGDTEAFF. The complete variable domain, with remaining parts taken from reference TRBV7-9 and TRBJ1-1, reads DTGVSQNPRHKITKRGQNVTFRCDPISEHNRLYWYRQTLGQGPEFLTYFQNEAQLEKSRLLSDRFSAERPKGSFSTLEIQRTEQGDSAMYLCASSLKGDTEAFFGQGTRLTVV.

V usage is TRBV18 and J usage is TRBJ2-2; D uncertain. Germline lookup yields CDR1 KGHSH and CDR2 LQKENI. CDR3 size: 17 residues. Between the trimmed V and J ends, which lost 3 bases and 0 bases, there was a span of 14 bases. The CDR3 region is CASSPIGAKSNTGELFF. The CDR3 DNA reads TGTGCCAGCTCACCGATAGGTGCAAAGTCGAACACCGGGGAGCTGTTTTTT.

The chain uses TRBV7-9 and TRBJ1-4; tentatively, D is TRBD1 (5 bases). V gave up 6 bases and J gave up 12 bases, with 29 bases separating them. Germline V lookup: CDR1 SEHNR, CDR2 FQNEAQ (reference sequence). The CDR3 extends over 17 amino acids. DNA of the CDR3: TGTGCCAGCAGTCCCTCGGGGGGTTTTCTTCAATCCCGTCAACTGTTTTTT. Translated, it gives CASSPSGGFLQSRQLFF.

The J gene is TRBJ1-5, the V gene TRBV14; no definite D call. Germline V gives CDR1 SGHDN, CDR2 FVKESK. Trimming took off 2 bases at V and 9 bases at J, with 8 bases between the two ends. The CDR3 is made up of 12 amino acids. The CDR3 DNA follows: TGTGCCAGCAGCCAACCTATGGGGCCCCAGCATTTT. This encodes CASSQPMGPQHF.

The gene calls are TRBV5-1 and TRBJ2-3; tentative D call: TRBD2 (5 bases). The CDR3 sequence is 15 residues long. V was pared by 4 bases and J by 3 bases, with 15 bases between. The germline V gene encodes CDR1 SGHRS and CDR2 YFSETQ. CDR3 in amino acids: CASSVRAWETDTQYF. The CDR3 nucleotides are TGCGCCAGCAGCGTTCGGGCCTGGGAGACAGATACGCAGTATTTT.

The genes are TRBV2 and TRBJ2-5; the D gene is possibly TRBD1 (8 bases). This CDR3 is built from 17 residues. Trimming stripped 6 bases from V and 7 bases from J, with 27 bases between. The germline V gene has CDR1 SNHLY and CDR2 FYNNEI. The CDR3 nucleotides read TGTGCCAGCAGGGGGGGGCCGGACAGGGCCGCCTCCCGGACCCAGTACTTC. Translating gives CASRGGPDRAASRTQYF.

The chain's CDR3 is CASSEGDSLYGYTF. The CDR3 DNA sequence: TGTGCCAGCAGTGAAGGGGACAGCCTCTATGGCTACACCTTC. The chain combines TRBV6-1 with TRBJ1-2; 7 bases agree with TRBD1. Germline V gene lookup returns CDR1 MNHNS and CDR2 SASEGT. With V trimmed by 1 base and J by 4 bases, 3 bases remained unmatched. This CDR3 has 14 amino acids.

DNA for the CDR3: TGTGCCTGGAGTGAACAGGGAAGTCAGCCCCAGCATTTT. Amino acid sequence: CAWSEQGSQPQHF. J is TRBJ1-5 and V is TRBV30, with D tentatively TRBD1 (6 bases). This CDR3 is 13 amino acids long. The germline gives CDR1 GTSNPN, CDR2 SVGIG (reference sequence). V shed 1 base and J shed 6 bases, with 10 bases lying between them.